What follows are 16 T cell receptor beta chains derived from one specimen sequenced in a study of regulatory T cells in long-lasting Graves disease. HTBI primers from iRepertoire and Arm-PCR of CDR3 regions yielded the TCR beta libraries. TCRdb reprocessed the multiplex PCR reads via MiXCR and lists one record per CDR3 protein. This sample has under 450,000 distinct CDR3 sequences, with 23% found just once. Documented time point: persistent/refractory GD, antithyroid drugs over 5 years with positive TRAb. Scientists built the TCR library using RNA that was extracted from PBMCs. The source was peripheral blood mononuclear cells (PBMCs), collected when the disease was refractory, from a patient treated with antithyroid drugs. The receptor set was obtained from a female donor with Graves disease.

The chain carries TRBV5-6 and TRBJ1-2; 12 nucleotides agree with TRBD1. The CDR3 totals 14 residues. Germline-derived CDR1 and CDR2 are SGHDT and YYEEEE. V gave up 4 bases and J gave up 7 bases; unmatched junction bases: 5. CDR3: CASSGGTGGFGYTF. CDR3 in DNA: TGTGCCAGCAGCGGAGGGACAGGGGGCTTTGGCTACACCTTC.

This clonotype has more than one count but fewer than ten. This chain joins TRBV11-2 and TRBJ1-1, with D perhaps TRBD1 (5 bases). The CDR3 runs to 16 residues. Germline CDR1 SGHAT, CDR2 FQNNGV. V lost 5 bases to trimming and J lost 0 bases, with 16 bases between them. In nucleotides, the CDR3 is TGTGCCAGCAGCCCCTCCTGGGGGACGGTGAACACTGAAGCTTTCTTT. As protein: CASSPSWGTVNTEAFF.

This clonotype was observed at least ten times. DNA of the CDR3: TGTGCCACCAGTGATTTGAGGACCGGAGGCTACACCTTC. Its translation: CATSDLRTGGYTF. The chain joins TRBV24-1 to TRBJ1-2; D is unresolved. The CDR3 spans 13 residues. Germline V gives CDR1 KGHDR, CDR2 SFDVKD. V was shortened by 0 bases and J by 8 bases, with 9 bases between the two germline ends.

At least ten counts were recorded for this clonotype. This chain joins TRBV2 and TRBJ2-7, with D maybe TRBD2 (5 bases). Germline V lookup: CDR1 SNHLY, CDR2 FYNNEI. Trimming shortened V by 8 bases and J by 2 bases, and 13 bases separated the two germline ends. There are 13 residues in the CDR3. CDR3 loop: CASGSDSTYEQYF. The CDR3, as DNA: TGTGCCAGCGGGTCGGACTCTACCTACGAGCAGTACTTC.

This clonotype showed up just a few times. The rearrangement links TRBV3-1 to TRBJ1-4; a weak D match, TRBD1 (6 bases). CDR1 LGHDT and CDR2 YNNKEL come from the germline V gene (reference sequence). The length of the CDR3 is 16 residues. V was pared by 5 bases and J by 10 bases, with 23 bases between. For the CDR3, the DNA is TGTGCCAGCAGCTCCGTCCATCCAAACAGGGATGGAAAACTGTTTTTT. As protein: CASSSVHPNRDGKLFF.

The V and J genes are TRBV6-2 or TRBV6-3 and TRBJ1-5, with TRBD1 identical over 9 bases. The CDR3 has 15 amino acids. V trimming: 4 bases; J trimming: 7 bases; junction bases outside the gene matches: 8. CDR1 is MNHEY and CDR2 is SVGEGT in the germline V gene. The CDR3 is CASSSGTGFYQPQHF. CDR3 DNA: TGTGCCAGCAGTTCCGGGACAGGGTTCTACCAGCCCCAGCATTTT.

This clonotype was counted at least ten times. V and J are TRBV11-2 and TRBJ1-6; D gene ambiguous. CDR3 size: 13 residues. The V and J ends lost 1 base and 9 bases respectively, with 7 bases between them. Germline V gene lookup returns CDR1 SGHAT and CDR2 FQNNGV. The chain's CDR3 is CASSLGLGSPLHF. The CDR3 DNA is TGTGCCAGCAGCTTAGGTCTAGGTTCACCCCTCCACTTT.

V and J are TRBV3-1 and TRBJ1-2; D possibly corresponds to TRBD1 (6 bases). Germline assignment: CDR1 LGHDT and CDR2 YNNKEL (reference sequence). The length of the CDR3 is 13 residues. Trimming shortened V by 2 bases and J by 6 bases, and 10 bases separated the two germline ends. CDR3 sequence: CASSQLTGDGYTF. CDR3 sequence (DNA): TGTGCCAGCAGCCAATTGACAGGAGATGGCTACACCTTC.

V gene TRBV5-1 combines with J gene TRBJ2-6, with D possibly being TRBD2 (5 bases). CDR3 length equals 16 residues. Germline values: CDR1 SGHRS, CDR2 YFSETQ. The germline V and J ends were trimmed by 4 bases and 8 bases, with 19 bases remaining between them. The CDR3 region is CASSQHLYTSPNVLTF. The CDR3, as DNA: TGCGCCAGCAGCCAGCATTTGTACACTAGTCCCAACGTCCTGACTTTC.

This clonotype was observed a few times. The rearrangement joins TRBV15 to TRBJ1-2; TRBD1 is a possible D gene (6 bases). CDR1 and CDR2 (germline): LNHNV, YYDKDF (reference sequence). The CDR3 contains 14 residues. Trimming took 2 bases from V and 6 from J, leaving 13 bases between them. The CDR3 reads CATSRRGGADGYTF. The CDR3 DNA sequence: TGTGCCACCAGCAGAAGGGGGGGGGCAGATGGCTACACCTTC. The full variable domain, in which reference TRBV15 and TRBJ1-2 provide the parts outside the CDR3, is DAMVIQNPRYQVTQFGKPVTLSCSQTLNHNVMYWYQQKSSQAPKLLFHYYDKDFNNEADTPDNFQSRRPNTSFCFLDIRSPGLGDTAMYLCATSRRGGADGYTFGSGTRLTVV.

The CDR3 reads CASSFSDLEAKNIQYF. The DNA for the CDR3 is TGTGCCAGCAGTTTCTCTGACCTAGAAGCCAAAAACATTCAGTACTTC. V usage is TRBV12-3 or TRBV12-4 and J usage is TRBJ2-4, with unresolved D. The V end lost 3 bases, the J end lost 0 bases, and 12 bases lay between the germline ends. CDR3 length equals 16 residues.

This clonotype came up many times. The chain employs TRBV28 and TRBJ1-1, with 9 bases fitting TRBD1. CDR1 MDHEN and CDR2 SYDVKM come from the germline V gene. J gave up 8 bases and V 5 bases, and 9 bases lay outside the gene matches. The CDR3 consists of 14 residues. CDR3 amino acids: CASSLQQGAREAFF. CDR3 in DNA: TGTGCCAGCAGTCTCCAACAGGGGGCTCGCGAAGCTTTCTTT.

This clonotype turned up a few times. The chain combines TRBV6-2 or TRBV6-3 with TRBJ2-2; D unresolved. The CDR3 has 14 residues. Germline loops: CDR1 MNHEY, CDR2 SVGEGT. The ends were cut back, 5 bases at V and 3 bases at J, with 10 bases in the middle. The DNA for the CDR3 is TGTGCCAGCAGTGCGGAGATGCACACCGGGGAGCTGTTTTTT. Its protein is CASSAEMHTGELFF.

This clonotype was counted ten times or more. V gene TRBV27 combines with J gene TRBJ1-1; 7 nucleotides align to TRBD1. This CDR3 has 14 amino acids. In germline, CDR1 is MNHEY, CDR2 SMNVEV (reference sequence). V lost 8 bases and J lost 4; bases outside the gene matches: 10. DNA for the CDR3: TGTGCCAGCTGCACGGGAGGGGGCATCACTGAAGCTTTCTTT. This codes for CASCTGGGITEAFF.

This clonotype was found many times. The DNA of the CDR3 is TGTGCCAGCAGTGCCGCTCCTGGGACGACCCAAGAGACCCAGTACTTC. Protein sequence: CASSAAPGTTQETQYF. The gene calls are TRBV28 and TRBJ2-5; possibly TRBD1 or TRBD2 for D (5 bases each). Trimming left V 5 bases short and J 1 base short, with 17 bases between. This CDR3 region has 16 residues. Germline values: CDR1 MDHEN, CDR2 SYDVKM.

The CDR3 region has the DNA TGTGCCACCAGCAGTCATAGGGGCAGGGGGCGAGAGACCCAGTACTTC. Protein sequence: CATSSHRGRGRETQYF. This sequence joins TRBV15 and TRBJ2-5; TRBD1 agrees at 8 bases. There are 16 residues in the CDR3. CDR1 LNHNV and CDR2 YYDKDF come from the germline V gene (reference sequence). The ends lost 3 bases at V and 4 bases at J; junction bases unmatched: 10. The entire variable domain, with the rest obtained from reference TRBV15 and TRBJ2-5, is as follows: DAMVIQNPRYQVTQFGKPVTLSCSQTLNHNVMYWYQQKSSQAPKLLFHYYDKDFNNEADTPDNFQSRRPNTSFCFLDIRSPGLGDTAMYLCATSSHRGRGRETQYFGPGTRLLVL.